The clone carrying this T cell receptor beta chain was counted ten times or more. Its antigen is unknown. Library preparation (for TCRbeta) was performed with unique molecular identifiers. TCRdb processed the PCR reads anew with MiXCR; each CDR3 protein has one entry. The sample lists more than 300,000 distinct CDR3 sequences, around 15% occurring once. CDR3 length: 13 amino acids. From germline, CDR1 is MNHEY and CDR2 SVGEGT. The ends were cut back, 6 bases at V and 5 bases at J, with 12 bases in the middle. This record comes from a study of T-cell reconstitution after alpha-beta-depleted transplantation in children. Whole-study results and caveats: Some patients owed their high day-60 TCRbeta diversity to surviving recipient T cells and thymic progenitors. Roughly two months post-transplant, alpha-beta T cells reportedly originated from several hundred graft clones that had expanded.

The V call is TRBV6-2 or TRBV6-3, the J call TRBJ2-3; D is possibly TRBD1 or TRBD2 (6 bases each). This sequence originates from a male patient aged 2-15 years who had a stem cell transplant for acute lymphoblastic leukemia, so the T cells may come from the graft donor. This sample comprised PBMCs, mostly from graft donor cells, obtained 360 days after TCRalphabeta/CD19-depleted stem cell transplant. CDR3 DNA: TGTGCCAGCAGCCGGGGGCCGGGAGATACGCAGTATTTT. This translates into CASSRGPGDTQYF.